This T cell receptor beta chain was identified during a study of T cells expressing NK-cell markers (dated by TCRdb to about 2020). In terms of the full investigation: Seven to nine donors provided sorted CD3+CD56+NKG2C+, CD3+CD56+NKG2C- and CD3+CD56-NKG2C+ T-cell subsets, whose TCR beta-chain repertoires were profiled. Of the eight sequenced donors, seven were found to be HCMV-seropositive and one was found to be HCMV-seronegative. Randomly selected healthy volunteers, three men and five women, were used as the eight sequenced donors. The libraries were sequenced on Illumina HiSeq 2000/2500, MiSeq or NextSeq, producing 2 x 150 bp reads.

HCMV serostatus was determined by detecting HCMV-specific IgG in serum with a commercial ELISA kit. Peripheral blood mononuclear cells were isolated from blood by Ficoll density gradient centrifugation. A word on this clonotype: The antigen it binds to is not known.

Results and caveats for the whole study, not just this receptor: In over five donors, the dominant CD3+CD56+NKG2C+ clonotypes were found to rank among the top 10 CD8+ clonotypes and to make up about 1.0-7.0% of CD8+ T cells. It remained unclear whether the expanded NKG2C-expressing T cell clones were specific for HCMV antigens. Those dominant clonotypes were again the most abundant among CD3+CD56-NKG2C+ cells in a handful of donors, at about 25-65%.

The data were produced on an Illumina HiSeq 2000. 5'RACE template switching, by which a universal primer site and unique molecular identifiers were added, was used to make TCR beta cDNA libraries. cDNA synthesis was primed from the TCR beta constant segment, followed by two successive PCR amplification steps. On the authors' methods: MIGEC was used to demultiplex reads and group reads by UMI, and MiTCR was used to assemble and quantify clonotypes. To exclude erroneous sequences, only TCR cDNA sequences supported by at least two reads were retained. The tcR package was used for downstream repertoire analysis, and clonotypes were matched across fractions by CDR3 nucleotide sequence plus V segment. VDJmatch was used to annotate antigen specificity against VDJdb, with one amino acid substitution allowed in CDR3. TCRdb reprocessed the public reads and reports one entry per CDR3 protein sequence, without DNA. Here the V and J calls rest on TCRdb's processing, not on the authors' analysis. This sample's table lists 500,000 or so distinct CDR3 sequences. The ten largest clonotypes hold approximately 3.6% of the sample.

From the cysteine through the phenylalanine, the CDR3 covers 15 amino acids. No DNA has been recorded. In the germline V gene (reference sequence), CDR1 corresponds to SSHAT and CDR2 to FNYEAQ. The sequenced sample consisted of blood T cells: a sorted CD56 or NKG2C T cell subset, CD4+ or CD8+ T cells, or bulk PBMC T cells (not recorded which). This TCR derives from a man between 18 and 29 years old in good health. Donor details come from another sample of the same person, matched by shared clones. This chain is built from TRBV7-7 and TRBJ2-5; without DNA, the TCRdb call of TRBD1 cannot be checked. The CDR3 protein is CASSLRDSTKETQYF. When the CDR3 is completed using the reference TRBV7-7 and TRBJ2-5 genes on either side, the full variable domain is GAGVSQSPRYKVTKRGQDVTLRCDPISSHATLYWYQQALGQGPEFLTYFNYEAQPDKSGLPSDRFSAERPEGSISTLTIQRTEQRDSAMYRCASSLRDSTKETQYFGPGTRLLVL.